The table lists the clone carrying this T cell receptor (beta chain) with a few counts. This CDR3 spans 17 amino acids. With 0 bases removed from V and 3 bases from J, the gap between germline ends came to 17 bases. Germline CDR1 reads DFQATT; CDR2 reads SNEGSKA (reference sequence). TCRdb called the 5' RACE reads again in MiXCR, with one record for every CDR3 protein. The table lists about 59,000 distinct CDR3 sequences, around 3.4% of them singletons, with approximately 3.4% in the top ten. This entry is derived from a study of neurological immune-mediated disorders. Material for sequencing was PBMCs. The chain combines TRBV20-1 with TRBJ2-2; maybe TRBD2 (5 bases). This sequence was found in a woman aged 25 to 45 with multiple sclerosis. The CDR3 nucleotides are TGCAGTGCTAGAGATCCCACTAGGGATCTATACACCGGGGAGCTGTTTTTT. Residues: CSARDPTRDLYTGELFF.